This T cell receptor (beta chain) was identified in a study of human T cells and chemical hapten exposure. Overall study context: A 2 cm by 2 cm inner upper arm patch received 2% DPC for sensitization. It was small differences in pooled library volume that mainly caused per-sample TCR yields to vary. General observations from the study: The immune response of these alopecia patients might not match healthy individuals'.

The sample holds many counts of this clonotype. Its antigen remains unidentified. A single record per CDR3 protein comes from TCRdb applying MiXCR to the RACE reads. The sample lists 330,000 or so distinct CDR3 sequences; about 6% were seen once. This CDR3 is built from 13 residues. V dropped 6 bases and J dropped 2 bases, with 10 bases sitting between them. The time point is: patch test 2, 6 weeks after DPC sensitization. Treatment reported: therapeutic diphenylcyclopropenone sensitization with weekly scalp DPC. The chain carries TRBV12-3 or TRBV12-4 and TRBJ1-2; TRBD1 might be the D (6 bases). This clonotype originated in a woman in her late teens or twenties with alopecia areata. Some clones in this sample may be carry-over from other donors' samples. The source material was whole blood, sampled in connection with sensitization to the hapten diphenylcyclopropenone (DPC). The CDR3 here is CASSRQENYGYTF. CDR3 DNA sequence: TGTGCCAGCAGCCGACAGGAAAACTATGGCTACACCTTC.